What follows describes a single TCR beta chain. J gave up 1 base and V 0 bases, and 6 bases lay outside the gene matches. The CDR3 has 18 residues. Germline CDR1 is LGHDT and CDR2 is YNNKEL (reference sequence). Produced via immunoSEQ multiplex PCR; TCRdb's table is partial and in-frame only. Of about 280,000 clones detected, roughly 89% appear once; the ten largest clones hold about 4.6%. The sample belongs to a study of blood T cell repertoires in COVID-19. Sequenced sample: peripheral blood. This clonotype was sampled from a man aged 35-49 years with acute or convalescent COVID-19. The chain carries TRBV3-1 (or the pseudogene TRBV3-2) and TRBJ2-3, with TRBD2 identical over 11 bases. CDR3 loop: CASSQDGTGLAGTDTQYF. DNA for the CDR3: TGTGCCAGCAGCCAAGACGGAACGGGACTAGCGGGCACAGATACGCAGTATTTT.